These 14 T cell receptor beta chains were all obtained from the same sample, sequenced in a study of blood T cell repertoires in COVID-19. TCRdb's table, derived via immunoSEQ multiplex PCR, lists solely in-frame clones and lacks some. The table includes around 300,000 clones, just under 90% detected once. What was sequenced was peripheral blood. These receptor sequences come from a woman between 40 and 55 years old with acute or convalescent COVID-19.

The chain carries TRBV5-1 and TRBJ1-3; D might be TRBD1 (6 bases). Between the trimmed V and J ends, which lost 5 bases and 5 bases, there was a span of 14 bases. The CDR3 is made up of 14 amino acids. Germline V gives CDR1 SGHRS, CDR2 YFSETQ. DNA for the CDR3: TGCGCCAGCAGGGCCACAGGGTTAAGAAACACCATATATTTT. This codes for CASRATGLRNTIYF. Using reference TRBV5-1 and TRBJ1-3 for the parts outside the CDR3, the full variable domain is KAGVTQTPRYLIKTRGQQVTLSCSPISGHRSVSWYQQTPGQGLQFLFEYFSETQRNKGNFPGRFSGRQFSNSRSEMNVSTLELGDSALYLCASRATGLRNTIYFGEGSWLTVV.

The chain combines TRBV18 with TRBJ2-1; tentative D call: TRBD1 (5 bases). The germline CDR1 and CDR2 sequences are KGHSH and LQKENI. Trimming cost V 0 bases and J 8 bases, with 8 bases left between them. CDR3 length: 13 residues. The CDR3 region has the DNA TGTGCCAGCTCACCACCCGTCAGGGATGAGCAGTTCTTC. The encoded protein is CASSPPVRDEQFF.

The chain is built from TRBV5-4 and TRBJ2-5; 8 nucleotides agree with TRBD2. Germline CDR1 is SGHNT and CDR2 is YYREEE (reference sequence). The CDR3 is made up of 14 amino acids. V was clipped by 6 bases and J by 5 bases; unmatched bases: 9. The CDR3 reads CASTTGTRAETQYF. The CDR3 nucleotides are TGTGCCAGCACCACCGGGACTAGGGCGGAGACCCAGTACTTC.

The CDR3 protein is CASSEADTATIYTF. The DNA for the CDR3 is TGTGCCAGCAGTGAAGCGGACACGGCGACCATTTACACCTTC. The chain employs TRBV2 and TRBJ1-2, with D perhaps TRBD1 (5 bases). The CDR3 sequence is 14 residues long. With 0 bases removed from V and 11 bases from J, the gap between germline ends came to 16 bases. Germline CDR1 is SNHLY and CDR2 is FYNNEI.

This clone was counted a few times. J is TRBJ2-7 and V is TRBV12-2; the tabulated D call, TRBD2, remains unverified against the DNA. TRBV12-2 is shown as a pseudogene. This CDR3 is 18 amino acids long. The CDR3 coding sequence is TGTGCAAGTCGCCCCCCCGGTGGACTAGCGGGGGCCTACTACGAGCAGTACGTC. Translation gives CASRPPGGLAGAYYEQYV.

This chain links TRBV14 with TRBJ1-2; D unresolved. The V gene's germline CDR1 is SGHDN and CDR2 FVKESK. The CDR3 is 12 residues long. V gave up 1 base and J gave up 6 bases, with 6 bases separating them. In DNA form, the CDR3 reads TGTGCCAGCAGCCAAGGTCCAGATGGCTACACCTTC. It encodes CASSQGPDGYTF.

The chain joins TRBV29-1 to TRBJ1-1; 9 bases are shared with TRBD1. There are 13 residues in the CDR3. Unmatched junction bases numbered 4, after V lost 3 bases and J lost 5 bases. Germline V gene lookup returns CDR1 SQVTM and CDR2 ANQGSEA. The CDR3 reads CSVEGQGGTEAFF. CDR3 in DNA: TGCAGCGTTGAGGGACAGGGAGGAACTGAAGCTTTCTTT.

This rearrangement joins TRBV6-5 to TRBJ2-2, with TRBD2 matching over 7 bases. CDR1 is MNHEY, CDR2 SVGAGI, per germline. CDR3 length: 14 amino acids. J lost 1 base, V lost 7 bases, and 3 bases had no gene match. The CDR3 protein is CASTERGNTGELFF. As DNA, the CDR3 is TGTGCCAGCACCGAGCGGGGGAACACCGGGGAGCTGTTTTTT.

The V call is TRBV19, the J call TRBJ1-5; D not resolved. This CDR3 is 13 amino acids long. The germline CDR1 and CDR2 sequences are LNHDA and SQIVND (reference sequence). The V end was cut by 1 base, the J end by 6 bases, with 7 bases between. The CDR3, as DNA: TGTGCCAGTAGTATAGCAGCAGGTCAGCCCCAGCATTTT. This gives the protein CASSIAAGQPQHF.

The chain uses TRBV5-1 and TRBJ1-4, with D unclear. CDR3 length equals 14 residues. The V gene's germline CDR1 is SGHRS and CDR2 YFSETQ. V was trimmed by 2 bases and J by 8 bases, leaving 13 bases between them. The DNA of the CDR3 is TGCGCCAGCAGCTTCGAGGGTACCATAGAAAAACTGTTTTTT. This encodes CASSFEGTIEKLFF.

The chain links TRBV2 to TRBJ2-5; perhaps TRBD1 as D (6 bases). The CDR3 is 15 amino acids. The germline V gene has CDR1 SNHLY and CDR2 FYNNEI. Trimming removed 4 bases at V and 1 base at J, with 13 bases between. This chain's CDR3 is CASSVGHPIQETQYF. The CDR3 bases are TGTGCCAGCAGTGTGGGACACCCGATCCAAGAGACCCAGTACTTC.

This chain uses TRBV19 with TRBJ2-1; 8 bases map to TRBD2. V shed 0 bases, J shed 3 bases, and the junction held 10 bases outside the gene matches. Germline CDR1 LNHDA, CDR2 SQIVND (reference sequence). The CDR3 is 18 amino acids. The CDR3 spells CASSIDPLRGAHYNEQFF. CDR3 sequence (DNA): TGTGCCAGTAGTATAGATCCCTTGCGGGGGGCACACTACAATGAGCAGTTCTTC. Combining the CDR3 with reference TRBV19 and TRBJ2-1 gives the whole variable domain DGGITQSPKYLFRKEGQNVTLSCEQNLNHDAMYWYRQDPGQGLRLIYYSQIVNDFQKGDIAEGYSVSREKKESFPLTVTSAQKNPTAFYLCASSIDPLRGAHYNEQFFGPGTRLTVL.

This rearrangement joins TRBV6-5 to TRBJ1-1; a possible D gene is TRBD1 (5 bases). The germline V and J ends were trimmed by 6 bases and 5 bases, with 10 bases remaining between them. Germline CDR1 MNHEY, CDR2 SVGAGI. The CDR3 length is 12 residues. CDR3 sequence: CASSAGRTEAFF. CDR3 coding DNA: TGTGCCAGCAGCGCAGGGAGGACTGAAGCTTTCTTT.

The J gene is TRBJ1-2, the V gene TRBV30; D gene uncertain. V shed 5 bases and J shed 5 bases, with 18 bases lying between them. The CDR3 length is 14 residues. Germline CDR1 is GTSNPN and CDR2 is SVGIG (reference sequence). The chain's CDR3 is CAWLPGPERYGYTF. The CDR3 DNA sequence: TGTGCCTGGCTGCCCGGCCCGGAGCGGTATGGCTACACCTTC.